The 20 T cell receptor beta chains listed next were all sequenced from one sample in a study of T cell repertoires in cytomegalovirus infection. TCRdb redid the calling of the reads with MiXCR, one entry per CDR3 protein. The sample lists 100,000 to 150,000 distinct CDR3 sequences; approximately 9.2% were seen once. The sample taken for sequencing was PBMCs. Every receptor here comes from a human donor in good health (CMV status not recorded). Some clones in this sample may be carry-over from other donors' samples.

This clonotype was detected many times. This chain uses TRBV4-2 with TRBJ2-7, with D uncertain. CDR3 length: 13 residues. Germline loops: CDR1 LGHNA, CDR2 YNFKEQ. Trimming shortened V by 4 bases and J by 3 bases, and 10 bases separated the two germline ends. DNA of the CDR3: TGTGCCAGCAGCCCCGGCGCTTACTACGAGCAGTACTTC. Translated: CASSPGAYYEQYF.

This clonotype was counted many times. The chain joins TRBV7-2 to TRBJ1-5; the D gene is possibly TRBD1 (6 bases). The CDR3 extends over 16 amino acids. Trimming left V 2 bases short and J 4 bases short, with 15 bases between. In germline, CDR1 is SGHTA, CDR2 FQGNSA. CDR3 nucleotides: TGTGCCAGCAGCTTAATGGCAGGGGTAGGGAATCAGCCCCAGCATTTT. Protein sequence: CASSLMAGVGNQPQHF.

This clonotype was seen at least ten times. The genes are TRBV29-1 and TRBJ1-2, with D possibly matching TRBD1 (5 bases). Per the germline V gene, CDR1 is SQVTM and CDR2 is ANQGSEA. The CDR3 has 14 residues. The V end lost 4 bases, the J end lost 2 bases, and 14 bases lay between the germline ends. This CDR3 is CSVVGDPGNYGYTF. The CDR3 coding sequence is TGCAGCGTTGTAGGGGACCCGGGAAACTATGGCTACACCTTC. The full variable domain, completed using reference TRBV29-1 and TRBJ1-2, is SAVISQKPSRDICQRGTSLTIQCQVDSQVTMMFWYRQQPGQSLTLIATANQGSEATYESGFVIDKFPISRPNLTFSTLTVSNMSPEDSSIYLCSVVGDPGNYGYTFGSGTRLTVV.

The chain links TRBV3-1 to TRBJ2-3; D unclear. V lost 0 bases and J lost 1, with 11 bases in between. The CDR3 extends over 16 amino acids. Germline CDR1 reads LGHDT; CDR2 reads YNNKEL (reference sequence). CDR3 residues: CASSQEWVGGTDTQYF. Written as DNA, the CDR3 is TGTGCCAGCAGCCAAGAGTGGGTCGGTGGCACAGATACGCAGTATTTT.

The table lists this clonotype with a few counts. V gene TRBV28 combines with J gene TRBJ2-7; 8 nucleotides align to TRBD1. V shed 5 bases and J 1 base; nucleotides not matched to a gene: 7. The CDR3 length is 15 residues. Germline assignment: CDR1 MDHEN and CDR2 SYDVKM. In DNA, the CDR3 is TGTGCCAGCAGTCTCCCCGGGACAGGTTCCTACGAGCAGTACTTC. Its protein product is CASSLPGTGSYEQYF.

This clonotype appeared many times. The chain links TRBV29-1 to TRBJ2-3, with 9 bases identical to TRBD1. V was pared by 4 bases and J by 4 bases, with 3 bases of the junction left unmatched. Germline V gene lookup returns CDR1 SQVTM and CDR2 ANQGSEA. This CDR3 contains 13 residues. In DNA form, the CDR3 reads TGCAGCGTTGGGGACAGGGATGCAGATACGCAGTATTTT. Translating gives CSVGDRDADTQYF.

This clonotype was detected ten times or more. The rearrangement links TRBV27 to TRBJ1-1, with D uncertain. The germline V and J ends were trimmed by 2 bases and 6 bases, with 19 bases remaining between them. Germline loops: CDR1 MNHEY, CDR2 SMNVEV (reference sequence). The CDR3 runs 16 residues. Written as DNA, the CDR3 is TGTGCCAGCAGTTTACGGCTCGTACCCGGGAGGGCTGAAGCTTTCTTT. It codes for CASSLRLVPGRAEAFF.

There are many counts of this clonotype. CDR3 in amino acids: CASSSWGGPNIQYF. The CDR3 nucleotides are TGTGCCAGCAGCTCATGGGGGGGACCAAACATTCAGTACTTC. This rearrangement joins TRBV7-2 to TRBJ2-4; TRBD2 agrees at 7 bases. The CDR3 is 14 amino acids. J was trimmed by 6 bases and V by 4 bases; bases with no gene match: 6. CDR1 and CDR2 (germline): SGHTA, FQGNSA. Supplemented by reference TRBV7-2 and TRBJ2-4, the full variable domain reads GAGVSQSPSNKVTEKGKDVELRCDPISGHTALYWYRQSLGQGLEFLIYFQGNSAPDKSGLPSDRFSAERTGGSVSTLTIQRTQQEDSAVYLCASSSWGGPNIQYFGAGTRLSVL.

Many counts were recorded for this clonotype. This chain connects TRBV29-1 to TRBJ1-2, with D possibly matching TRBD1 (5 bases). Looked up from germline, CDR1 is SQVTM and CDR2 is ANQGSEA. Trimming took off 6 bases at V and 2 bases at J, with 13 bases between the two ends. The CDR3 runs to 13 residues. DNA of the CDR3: TGCAGCGTCCGCGGACACTCGAACTATGGCTACACCTTC. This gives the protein CSVRGHSNYGYTF.

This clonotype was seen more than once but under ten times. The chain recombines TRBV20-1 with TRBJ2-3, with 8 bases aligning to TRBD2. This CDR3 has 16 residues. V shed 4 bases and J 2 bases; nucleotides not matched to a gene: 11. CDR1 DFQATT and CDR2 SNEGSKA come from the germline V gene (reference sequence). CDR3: CSATRLPGGPTDTQYF. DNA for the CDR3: TGCAGTGCTACCAGATTACCGGGGGGGCCCACAGATACGCAGTATTTT.

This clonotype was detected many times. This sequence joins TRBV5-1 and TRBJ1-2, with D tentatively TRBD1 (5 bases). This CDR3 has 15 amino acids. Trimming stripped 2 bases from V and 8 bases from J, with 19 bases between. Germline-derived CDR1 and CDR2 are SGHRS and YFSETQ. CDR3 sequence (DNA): TGCGCCAGCAGCTTAGACTCCGGGACCGCGAAAGGCTACACCTTC. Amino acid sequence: CASSLDSGTAKGYTF.

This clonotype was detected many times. The CDR3 reads CASSFWAGGMTAYEQYF. Here the CDR3 DNA reads TGTGCCAGCAGTTTCTGGGCGGGGGGCATGACTGCCTACGAGCAGTACTTC. This sequence joins TRBV12-3 or TRBV12-4 and TRBJ2-7, with 8 nucleotides matching TRBD2. The CDR3 spans 17 residues. The trim removed 3 bases at V and 2 bases at J, leaving 12 bases unmatched.

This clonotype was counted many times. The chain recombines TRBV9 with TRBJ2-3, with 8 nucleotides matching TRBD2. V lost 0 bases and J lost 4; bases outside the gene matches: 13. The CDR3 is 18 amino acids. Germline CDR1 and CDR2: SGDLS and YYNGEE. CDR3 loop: CASSVADFAGGRADTQYF. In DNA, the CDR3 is TGTGCCAGCAGCGTAGCTGATTTTGCGGGGGGCAGGGCAGATACGCAGTATTTT.

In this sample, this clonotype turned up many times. The CDR3 bases are TGTGCCAGCAGCTCTCCGACTAGCGGGAACCCAGATACGCAGTATTTT. Amino acids: CASSSPTSGNPDTQYF. V is TRBV7-9 and J is TRBJ2-3; 11 positions agree with TRBD2. Germline lookup yields CDR1 SEHNR and CDR2 FQNEAQ (reference sequence). The junction had 7 bases not matched to a gene; V was cut back by 4 bases and J by 4 bases. The CDR3 runs to 16 residues. The variable domain in full, with the rest retrieved from reference TRBV7-9 and TRBJ2-3, is DTGVSQNPRHKITKRGQNVTFRCDPISEHNRLYWYRQTLGQGPEFLTYFQNEAQLEKSRLLSDRFSAERPKGSFSTLEIQRTEQGDSAMYLCASSSPTSGNPDTQYFGPGTRLTVL.

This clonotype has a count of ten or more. The CDR3 DNA reads as TGTGCCAGTGGACTCCGGGACAGCGGCACCATATATTTT. Its translation is CASGLRDSGTIYF. The chain uses TRBV19 and TRBJ1-3; TRBD1 aligns across 7 bases. Losses at the gene ends were 8 bases for V and 9 bases for J; bases not matched to a gene: 10. Germline assignment: CDR1 LNHDA and CDR2 SQIVND (reference sequence). The CDR3 has 13 residues.

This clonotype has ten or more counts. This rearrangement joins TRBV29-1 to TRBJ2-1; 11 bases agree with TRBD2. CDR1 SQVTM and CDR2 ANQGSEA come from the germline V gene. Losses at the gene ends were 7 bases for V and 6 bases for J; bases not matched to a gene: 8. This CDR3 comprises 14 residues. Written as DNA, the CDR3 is TGCAGCGCCGGTACTAGCGGGGGACTCAATGAGCAGTTCTTC. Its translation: CSAGTSGGLNEQFF.

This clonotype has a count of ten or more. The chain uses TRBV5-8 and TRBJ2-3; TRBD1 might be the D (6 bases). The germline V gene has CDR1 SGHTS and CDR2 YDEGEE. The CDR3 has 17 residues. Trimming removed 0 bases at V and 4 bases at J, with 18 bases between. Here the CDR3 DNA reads TGTGCCAGCAGCTTGGCTCAGGGAACCAGGACAGCAGATACGCAGTATTTT. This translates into CASSLAQGTRTADTQYF.

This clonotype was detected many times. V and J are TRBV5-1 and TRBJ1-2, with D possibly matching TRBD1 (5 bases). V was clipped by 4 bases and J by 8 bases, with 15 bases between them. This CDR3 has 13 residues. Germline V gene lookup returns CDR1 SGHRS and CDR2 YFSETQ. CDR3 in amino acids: CASSGGTGRGYTF. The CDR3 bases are TGCGCCAGCAGCGGCGGGACCGGTAGAGGCTACACCTTC.

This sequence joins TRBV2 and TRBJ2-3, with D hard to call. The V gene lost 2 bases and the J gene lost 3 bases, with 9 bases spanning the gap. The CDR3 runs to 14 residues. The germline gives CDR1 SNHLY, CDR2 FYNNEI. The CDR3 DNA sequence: TGTGCCAGCAGTGAAATGGTGGATACAGATACGCAGTATTTT. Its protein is CASSEMVDTDTQYF.

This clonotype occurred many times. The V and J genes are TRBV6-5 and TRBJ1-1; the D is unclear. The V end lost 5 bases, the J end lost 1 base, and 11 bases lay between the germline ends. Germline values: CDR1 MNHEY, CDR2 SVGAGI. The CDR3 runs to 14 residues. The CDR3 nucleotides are TGTGCCAGCAGTCACGGCGCCGGGAACACTGAAGCTTTCTTT. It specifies CASSHGAGNTEAFF.